This paragraph reports one T cell receptor (beta chain). The antigen remains undetermined. The ends were cut back, 0 bases at V and 2 bases at J, with 14 bases in the middle. Germline lookup yields CDR1 SGHTA and CDR2 FQGNSA. The CDR3 loop spans 17 amino acids. 13 Jbeta primers and 60 Vbeta primers were used for the PCR. TCRdb keeps only in-frame clones here, not all; method: immunoSEQ multiplex PCR. The repertoire has around 100,000 clones, 65% to 85% of them found once; the top ten carry roughly 2.5%. This record comes from a study of cytomegalovirus exposure and HLA in healthy donors. Overall study findings and caveats: Researchers left out some V segments, among them TRBV6-2 and TRBV6-3, as indistinguishable. Several of the most significant clusters appeared, in a later analysis, to be linked to common viral pathogens. TCR beta chains numbering some 160 were designated cytomegalovirus-associated.

This sequence joins TRBV7-2 and TRBJ2-1; perhaps TRBD2 as D (5 bases). The clonotype comes from a young woman in good health and CMV-seronegative. The specimen sequenced was PBMCs. The DNA for the CDR3 is TGTGCCAGCAGCTTAGCGACCCTCAGCGGAACCTACAATGAGCAGTTCTTC. This encodes CASSLATLSGTYNEQFF.